This T cell receptor (beta chain) originates from a study of control samples from healthy donors and cancer patients (dated by TCRdb to 2019 to 2021). The library was made by the immunoSEQ multiplex PCR assay. Not all clones reach the TCRdb copy of this immuneACCESS table, which keeps in-frame sequences only. Checked studies attribute under half of the gap to unresolved V genes and leave the rest unexplained. This sample gives 50,000 to 75,000 clones in total; approximately 85% of them show up just once. The ten top clones hold over 4.5% of the sample. V was cut back by 3 bases and J by 4 bases, leaving a gap of 11 bases between them. The CDR3 runs 14 residues from the cysteine to the phenylalanine. CDR3 DNA is the only sequence kept; it has 42 bases, read in frame from the first base. Reading the germline V gene (reference sequence) gives CDR1 SEHNR and CDR2 FQNEAQ. A remark on this clone: No antigen is known for it. Per-base quality was not reported, and no clone a single base away is much larger than it.

The sequencing sample was made of blood. The TCR was taken from a man aged 40-49 years in good health. The V and J segments used are TRBV7-9 and TRBJ2-3, with a weak D call of TRBD2 (6 bases match). Read as DNA, the sequence is TGTGCCAGCAGCTTTTCGCGGGACTCAGATACGCAGTATTTT. Translated, this is CASSFSRDSDTQYF.